This section outlines one T cell receptor beta chain sequence together with its context. Methods used by the authors: Using reference gene primer amplification, nucleated cell counts were estimated. Libraries were prepared by immunoSEQ multiplex PCR; TCRdb keeps only in-frame clonotypes and omits some of them. Clone size and V and J calls were adopted from that table, with D and trimming inferred from the DNA. The profile covers some 30,000 clones, with roughly 94% appearing a single time and over 2% taken by the ten largest. The sample is drawn from a study of blood T cell repertoires in COVID-19. Study in general: Both acute and convalescent COVID-19 samples were obtained from the United States, Italy and Spain. T cells, B-cell-depleted T cells, or PBMCs supplied cDNA or gDNA.

Trimming took 4 bases from V and 5 from J; bases not matched to a gene: 7. Germline loops: CDR1 MRHNA, CDR2 SNTAGT. The CDR3 sequence is 15 residues long. This receptor was taken from a man aged 50-59 years with active COVID-19. Sequencing input: peripheral blood. This chain joins TRBV6-4 and TRBJ2-5, with 10 bases matching TRBD1. CDR3 region: CASSASGGQGETQYF. CDR3 sequence (DNA): TGTGCCAGCAGTGCCTCCGGGGGACAGGGGGAGACCCAGTACTTC.